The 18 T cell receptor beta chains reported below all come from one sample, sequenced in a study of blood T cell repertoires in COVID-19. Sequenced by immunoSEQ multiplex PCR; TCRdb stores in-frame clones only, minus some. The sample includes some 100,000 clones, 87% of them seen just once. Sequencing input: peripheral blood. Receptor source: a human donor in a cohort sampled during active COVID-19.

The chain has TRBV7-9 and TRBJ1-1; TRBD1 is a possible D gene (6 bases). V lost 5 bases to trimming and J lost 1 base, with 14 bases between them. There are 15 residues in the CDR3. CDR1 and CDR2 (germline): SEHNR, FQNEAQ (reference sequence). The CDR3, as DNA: TGTGCCAGCAGCCCTCGGGACACCCCGAACACTGAAGCTTTCTTT. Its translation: CASSPRDTPNTEAFF.

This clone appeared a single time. Here the CDR3 DNA reads TGTGCCAGCAGCTTGTCAGTGCCCTCCTACGAGCAGTACTTC. Translation gives CASSLSVPSYEQYF. The chain joins TRBV5-5 to TRBJ2-7, with D unresolved. Looked up from germline, CDR1 is SGHKS and CDR2 is YYEKEE (reference sequence). The CDR3 is 14 amino acids. V gave up 1 base and J gave up 0 bases, with 8 bases separating them.

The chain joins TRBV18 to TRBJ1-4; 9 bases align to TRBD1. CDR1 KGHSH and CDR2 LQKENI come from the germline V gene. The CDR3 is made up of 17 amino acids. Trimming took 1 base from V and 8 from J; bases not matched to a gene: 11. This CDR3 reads CASSPLTTTGGQEKLFF. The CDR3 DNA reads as TGTGCCAGCTCACCACTGACAACTACAGGGGGCCAGGAAAAACTGTTTTTT.

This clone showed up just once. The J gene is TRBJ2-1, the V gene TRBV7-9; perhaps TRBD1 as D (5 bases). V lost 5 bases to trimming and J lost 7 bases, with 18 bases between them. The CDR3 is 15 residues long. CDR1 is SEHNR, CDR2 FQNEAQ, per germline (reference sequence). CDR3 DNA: TGTGCCAGCAGCGACAACCAGGGTCGGGTAAATGAGCAGTTCTTC. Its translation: CASSDNQGRVNEQFF.

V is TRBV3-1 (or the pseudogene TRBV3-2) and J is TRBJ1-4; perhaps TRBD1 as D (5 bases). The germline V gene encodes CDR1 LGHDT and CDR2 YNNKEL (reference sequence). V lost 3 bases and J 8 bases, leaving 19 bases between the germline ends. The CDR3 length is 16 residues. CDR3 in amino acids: CASSQAPGGRQEKLFF. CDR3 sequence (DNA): TGTGCCAGCAGCCAGGCTCCGGGGGGAAGGCAGGAAAAACTGTTTTTT.

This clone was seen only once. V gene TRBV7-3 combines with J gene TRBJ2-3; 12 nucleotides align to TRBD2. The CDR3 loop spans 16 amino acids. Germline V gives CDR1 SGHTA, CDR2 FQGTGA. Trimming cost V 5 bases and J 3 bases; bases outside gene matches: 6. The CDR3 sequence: CASSPQTSGGTDTQYF. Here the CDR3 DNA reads TGTGCCAGCAGCCCTCAGACTAGCGGGGGAACAGATACGCAGTATTTT.

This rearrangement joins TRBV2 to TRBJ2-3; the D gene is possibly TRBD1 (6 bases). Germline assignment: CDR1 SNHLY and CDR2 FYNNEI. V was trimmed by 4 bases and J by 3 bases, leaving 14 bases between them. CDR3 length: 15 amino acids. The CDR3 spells CASSVRGRGTDTQYF. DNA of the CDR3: TGTGCCAGCAGTGTAAGGGGCAGGGGTACAGATACGCAGTATTTT. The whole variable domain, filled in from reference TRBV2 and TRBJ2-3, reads EPEVTQTPSHQVTQMGQEVILRCVPISNHLYFYWYRQILGQKVEFLVSFYNNEISEKSEIFDDQFSVERPDGSNFTLKIRSTKLEDSAMYFCASSVRGRGTDTQYFGPGTRLTVL.

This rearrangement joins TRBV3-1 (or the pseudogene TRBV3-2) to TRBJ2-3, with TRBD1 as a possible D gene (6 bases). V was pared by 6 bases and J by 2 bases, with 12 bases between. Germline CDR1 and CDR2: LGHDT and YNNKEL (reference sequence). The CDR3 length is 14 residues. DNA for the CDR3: TGTGCCAGCAGGGGGGACATAAACACAGATACGCAGTATTTT. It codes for CASRGDINTDTQYF.

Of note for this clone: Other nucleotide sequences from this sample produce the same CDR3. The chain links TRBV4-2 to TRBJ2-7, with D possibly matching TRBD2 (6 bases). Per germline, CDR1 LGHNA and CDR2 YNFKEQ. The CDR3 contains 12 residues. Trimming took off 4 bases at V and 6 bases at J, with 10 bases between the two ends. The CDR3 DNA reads TGTGCCAGCAGCCCACGGGGAGGCGAGCAGTACTTC. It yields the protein CASSPRGGEQYF.

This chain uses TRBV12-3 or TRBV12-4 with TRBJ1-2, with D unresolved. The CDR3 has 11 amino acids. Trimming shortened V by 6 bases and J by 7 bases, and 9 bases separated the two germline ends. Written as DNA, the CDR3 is TGTGCCAGCAGCCGTTATCCTGGCTACACCTTC. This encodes CASSRYPGYTF.

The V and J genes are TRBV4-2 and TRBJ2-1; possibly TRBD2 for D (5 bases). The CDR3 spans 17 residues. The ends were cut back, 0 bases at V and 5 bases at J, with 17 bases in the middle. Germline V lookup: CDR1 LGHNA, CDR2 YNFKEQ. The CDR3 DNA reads TGTGCCAGCAGCCAAGATTGGTGGAGACGGGAAAACAATGAGCAGTTCTTC. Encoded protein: CASSQDWWRRENNEQFF.

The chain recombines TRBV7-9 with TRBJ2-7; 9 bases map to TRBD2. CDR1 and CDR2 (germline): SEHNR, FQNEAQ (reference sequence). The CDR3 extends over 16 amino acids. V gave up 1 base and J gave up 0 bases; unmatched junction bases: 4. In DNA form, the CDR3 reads TGTGCCAGCAGCTTAGGCGGCGGGAGGGTCTCCTACGAGCAGTACTTC. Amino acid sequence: CASSLGGGRVSYEQYF. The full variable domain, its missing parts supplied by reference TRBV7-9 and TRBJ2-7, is DTGVSQNPRHKITKRGQNVTFRCDPISEHNRLYWYRQTLGQGPEFLTYFQNEAQLEKSRLLSDRFSAERPKGSFSTLEIQRTEQGDSAMYLCASSLGGGRVSYEQYFGPGTRLTVT.

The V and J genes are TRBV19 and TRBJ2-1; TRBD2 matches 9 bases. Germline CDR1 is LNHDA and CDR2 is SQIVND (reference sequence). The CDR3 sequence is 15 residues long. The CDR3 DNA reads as TGTGCTTCTAGATCAGCGGGGGGCCGAAACAATGAGCAGTTCTTC. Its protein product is CASRSAGGRNNEQFF.

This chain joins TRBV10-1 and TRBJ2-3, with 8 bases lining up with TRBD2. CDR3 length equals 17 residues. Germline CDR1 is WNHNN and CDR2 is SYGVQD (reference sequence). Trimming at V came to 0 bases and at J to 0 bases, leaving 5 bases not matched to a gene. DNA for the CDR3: TGCGCCAGCAGTGAGTCTGGCGGGAGGCCGAGCACAGATACGCAGTATTTT. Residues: CASSESGGRPSTDTQYF.

The CDR3 here is CASRFGDRGLTGELFF. The CDR3 DNA follows: TGTGCCAGCAGATTTGGGGACAGGGGTCTCACCGGGGAGCTGTTTTTT. The chain has TRBV27 and TRBJ2-2, with 10 bases that match TRBD1. The CDR3 has 16 residues. Germline loops: CDR1 MNHEY, CDR2 SMNVEV (reference sequence). After removal of 6 bases from V and 4 bases from J, the junction contained 8 bases not matched to a gene.

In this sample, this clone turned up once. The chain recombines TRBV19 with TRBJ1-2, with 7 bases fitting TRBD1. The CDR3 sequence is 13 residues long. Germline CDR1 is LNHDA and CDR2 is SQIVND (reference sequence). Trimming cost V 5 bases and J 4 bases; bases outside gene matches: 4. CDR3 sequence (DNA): TGTGCCAGTAGTGGGGACAGCCTCTATGGCTACACCTTC. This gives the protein CASSGDSLYGYTF.

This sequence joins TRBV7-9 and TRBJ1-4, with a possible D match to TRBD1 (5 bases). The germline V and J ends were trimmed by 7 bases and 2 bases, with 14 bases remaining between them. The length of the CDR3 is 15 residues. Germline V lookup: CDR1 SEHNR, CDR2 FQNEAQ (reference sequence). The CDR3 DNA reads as TGTGCCAGCACCCCCACCGGGGGGACTAATGAAAAACTGTTTTTT. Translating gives CASTPTGGTNEKLFF.

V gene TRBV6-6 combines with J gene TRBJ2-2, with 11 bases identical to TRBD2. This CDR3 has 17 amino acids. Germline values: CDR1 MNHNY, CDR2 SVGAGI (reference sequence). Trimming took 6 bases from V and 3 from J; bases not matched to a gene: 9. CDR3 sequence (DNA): TGTGCCAGCAGCCGATCATCTAGCGGGAGGCACACCGGGGAGCTGTTTTTT. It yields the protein CASSRSSSGRHTGELFF.